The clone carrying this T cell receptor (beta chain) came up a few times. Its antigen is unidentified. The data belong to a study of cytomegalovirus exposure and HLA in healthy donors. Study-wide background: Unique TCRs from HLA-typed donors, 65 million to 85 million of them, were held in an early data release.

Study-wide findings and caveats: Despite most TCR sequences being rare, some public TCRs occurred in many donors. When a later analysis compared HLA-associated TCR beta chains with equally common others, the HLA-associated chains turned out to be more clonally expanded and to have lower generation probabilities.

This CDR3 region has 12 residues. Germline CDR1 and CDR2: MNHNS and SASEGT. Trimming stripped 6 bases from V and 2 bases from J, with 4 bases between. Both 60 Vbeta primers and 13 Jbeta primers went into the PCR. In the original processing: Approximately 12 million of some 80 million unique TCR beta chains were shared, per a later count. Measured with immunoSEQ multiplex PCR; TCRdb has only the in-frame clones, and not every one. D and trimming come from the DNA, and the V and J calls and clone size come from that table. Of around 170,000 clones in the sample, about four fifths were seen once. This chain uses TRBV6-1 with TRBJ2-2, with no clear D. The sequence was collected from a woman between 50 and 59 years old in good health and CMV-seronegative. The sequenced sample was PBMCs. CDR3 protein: CASRLNTGELFF. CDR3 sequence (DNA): TGTGCCAGCAGATTAAACACCGGGGAGCTGTTTTTT.